This T cell receptor beta chain stems from a study of cytomegalovirus exposure and HLA in healthy donors. The germline V gene encodes CDR1 SEHNR and CDR2 FQNEAQ (reference sequence). The CDR3 is made up of 13 amino acids. Trimming removed 1 base at V and 4 bases at J, with 7 bases between. The PCR employed 60 Vbeta primers together with 13 Jbeta primers. TCRdb keeps only in-frame clones here, not all; method: immunoSEQ multiplex PCR. Of about 160,000 clones listed, around four fifths are singletons. This receptor was obtained from a boy aged 2 to 9 in good health and CMV-seronegative. The rearrangement uses TRBV7-9 and TRBJ1-2; D remains ambiguous. Sequenced sample: PBMCs. CDR3 loop: CASSLDSFYGYTF. In DNA form, the CDR3 reads TGTGCCAGCAGCTTAGATAGTTTCTATGGCTACACCTTC.